This TCR beta chain comes out of a study of cytomegalovirus exposure and HLA in healthy donors. Across the study: Sequencing of roughly 180 million T cells in an earlier analysis found 100 million to 140 million unique TCR beta sequences. The early release's HLA-typed donors yielded tens of millions of unique TCRs.

A multiplex PCR was run with 60 Vbeta primers and 13 Jbeta primers. Per the original methods: Later analysis identified some 80 million unique TCR beta chains, 9 million to 13 million shared. Sequencing used immunoSEQ multiplex PCR; TCRdb keeps in-frame clones, though not all of them. V and J calls and clone size are as listed in that table; D and trimming were resolved from the DNA. This table has under 150,000 clones, 75% to 90% appearing once. Germline-derived CDR1 and CDR2 are SGHRS and YFSETQ. The CDR3 is 17 residues long. Losses at the gene ends were 0 bases for V and 8 bases for J; bases not matched to a gene: 8.

Sequences were obtained from PBMCs. The genes are TRBV5-1 and TRBJ2-1; 13 bases map to TRBD2. The TCR comes from a woman between 35 and 50 years old in good health and CMV-seronegative. The CDR3 nucleotides are TGCGCCAGCAGCTTGGCCGAACTAGCGGGAGGGTGGGATGAGCAGTTCTTC. Translating gives CASSLAELAGGWDEQFF. Based on the CDR3 plus reference TRBV5-1 and TRBJ2-1, the full variable domain is KAGVTQTPRYLIKTRGQQVTLSCSPISGHRSVSWYQQTPGQGLQFLFEYFSETQRNKGNFPGRFSGRQFSNSRSEMNVSTLELGDSALYLCASSLAELAGGWDEQFFGPGTRLTVL.